Sequencing of this T cell receptor beta chain was carried out in a study of blood T cell repertoires in COVID-19 (TCRdb year 2020). About the study as a whole: Samples covering the acute and convalescent phases of COVID-19 were provided by collaborators in the United States, Italy and Spain. The prospective study material was composed of cDNA or gDNA derived from T cells, B-cell-depleted T cells, or PBMCs. The dataset comprised deeply sampled blood TCRbeta repertoires from subjects exposed to, actively infected with, or recovered from COVID-19. The repertoires were released in a freely available public database meant as a resource for research on the immune response to SARS-CoV-2. Samples were obtained from the ongoing ImmuneRACE study (first 160 participants) and from about 1,300 subjects provided by 6 global collaborators. A de-identified subject ID, COVID-19 status, age in years and sex were almost always included in the sample metadata. Where HLA class I and class II types were available, the types were taken from metadata supplied by the sample provider, not from assay-based typing.

V is pruned by 0 bases and J by 8 bases, leaving 7 bases of the junction without a gene match. From the germline V gene, CDR1 is MNHNS and CDR2 is SASEGT. From its cysteine to its phenylalanine, the CDR3 spans 16 amino acids. Only the CDR3 DNA stays, 48 bases, in frame from base 1. Another Seattle source contributed samples from volunteer blood donors who had recovered from COVID-19. Each collaborating institution followed its own protocols to collect whole blood in K2EDTA tubes. For TCRbeta analysis, collaborators shipped samples as frozen whole blood, isolated PBMCs, or DNA extracted from either of those sample types. Points the paper makes about the study in general: The amount of clinical and demographic metadata varied by source and participant and was provided uncurated.

Details on this clone: Its antigen is unknown. No qualities accompany the bases; no much larger clone lies one base away.

The immunoSEQ Assay, a bias-controlled multiplex PCR, was used to amplify TCRbeta CDR3 regions from genomic DNA. The study's processing was this. Nucleated cell counts per sample were estimated from amplification of reference gene primers within the assay. To quantify the absolute abundance of each unique TCRbeta CDR3 rearrangement, sequence reads were collapsed and filtered. For each sample, productive Simpson clonality was calculated as the square root of Simpson's diversity index over productive rearrangements. The clones in this table, taken by TCRdb from immuneACCESS, are in-frame only. Not every clone is retained; where verified, under half of the shortfall comes from an unresolved V gene, and the cause of the rest is unknown. V and J calls plus clone size are reproduced from that table; the DNA served to infer D and trimming. The sample data list around 240,000 clones, and more than 65% of these were observed just once. The ten largest clones take up over 1.2% of the sample.

The chain uses TRBV6-1 and TRBJ1-6, and 7 junction bases match TRBD1. The sequence was collected from a woman aged 40 to 50 who had recovered from COVID-19. Sequenced: peripheral blood. The sequenced DNA: TGTGCCAGCAGTGAAGCCCCAGGGGGAACGGATTCACCCCTCCACTTT. Translated, it gives CASSEAPGGTDSPLHF.